The 11 T cell receptor beta chains given below trace back to one sample, sequenced in a study of shared clonotypes between healthy human individuals. TCRdb's table, derived via immunoSEQ multiplex PCR, lists solely in-frame clones and lacks some. The profile shows 730,000 or so clones, about three quarters of them singletons. The sequenced sample consisted of memory CD4+ T cells sorted from blood. As to subset: CD45RA-negative fraction. These receptor sequences come from a woman aged 30 to 39 in good health.

This sequence joins TRBV29-1 and TRBJ1-1; TRBD1 aligns across 7 bases. The CDR3 runs 12 residues. The germline gives CDR1 SQVTM, CDR2 ANQGSEA. V lost 5 bases, J lost 4 bases, and 4 bases stayed unmatched. The CDR3 loop reads CSVFRDSTEAFF. The CDR3 bases are TGCAGCGTTTTCAGGGACAGCACTGAAGCTTTCTTT.

This chain connects TRBV28 to TRBJ1-5; D may be TRBD1 (5 bases). The CDR3 covers 15 residues. The germline V gene has CDR1 MDHEN and CDR2 SYDVKM. V was pared by 2 bases and J by 7 bases, with 15 bases between. As DNA, the CDR3 is TGTGCCAGCAGTTTACCGGCAGGGAATCGACAGCCCCAGCATTTT. Its protein is CASSLPAGNRQPQHF.

The V gene is TRBV27, the J gene TRBJ1-2, with TRBD1 matching 8 bases. The CDR3 is made up of 14 amino acids. Germline V gene sequence: CDR1 MNHEY, CDR2 SMNVEV (reference sequence). With V trimmed by 4 bases and J by 2 bases, 3 bases remained unmatched. The CDR3 DNA reads TGTGCCAGCAGTTATAGACAGGGGAACTATGGCTACACCTTC. This sequence encodes CASSYRQGNYGYTF.

In DNA form, the CDR3 reads TGCGCCAGCAGTCGGAGTACGCAGTATTTT. Translated, it gives CASSRSTQYF. The V call is TRBV23-1, the J call TRBJ2-3; D remains ambiguous. TRBV23-1 falls under the ORF class, with uncertain function. V was pared by 4 bases and J by 8 bases, with 4 bases between. The CDR3 is 10 residues long.

This sequence joins TRBV27 and TRBJ1-2; TRBD1 aligns across 7 bases. Germline loops: CDR1 MNHEY, CDR2 SMNVEV (reference sequence). With 3 bases clipped from V and 7 bases from J, the junction kept 8 bases outside the gene matches. This CDR3 has 14 amino acids. CDR3 coding DNA: TGTGCCAGCAGTTTGGGAAGGGGGCGTCCTGGCTACACCTTC. Its protein product is CASSLGRGRPGYTF.

About this clone: Within the sample, other DNA sequences also encode this same CDR3. J is TRBJ1-1 and V is TRBV5-6; D gene ambiguous. The CDR3 loop spans 14 amino acids. The ends were cut back, 1 base at V and 2 bases at J, with 9 bases in the middle. Germline V CDR1 and CDR2: SGHDT, YYEEEE. CDR3 nucleotide sequence: TGTGCCAGCAGCTTGTTAGGAGTAAACACTGAAGCTTTCTTT. The encoded protein is CASSLLGVNTEAFF. Drawing the rest from reference TRBV5-6 and TRBJ1-1, the complete variable domain is DAGVTQSPTHLIKTRGQQVTLRCSPKSGHDTVSWYQQALGQGPQFIFQYYEEEERQRGNFPDRFSGHQFPNYSSELNVNALLLGDSALYLCASSLLGVNTEAFFGQGTRLTVV.

The chain combines TRBV28 with TRBJ2-7; 8 bases align to TRBD2. The CDR3 runs 14 residues. V trimming: 7 bases; J trimming: 4 bases; junction bases outside the gene matches: 9. Germline CDR1 is MDHEN and CDR2 is SYDVKM. CDR3 nucleotide sequence: TGTGCCAGCACCAAGGCGGGGGGCGCGTACGAGCAGTACTTC. Residues: CASTKAGGAYEQYF.

The genes are TRBV12-5 and TRBJ2-4, with D unresolved. Germline V CDR1 and CDR2: LGHNT, FRNRAP. V shed 6 bases and J shed 0 bases, with 15 bases lying between them. This CDR3 region has 16 residues. The CDR3 nucleotides are TGTGCTAGTGGCCACTGTCCGGGCCTAGCCAAAAACATTCAGTACTTC. Translated, it gives CASGHCPGLAKNIQYF.

This chain connects TRBV10-1 to TRBJ1-2; possible D gene TRBD1, 6 bases. This CDR3 spans 12 amino acids. Germline lookup yields CDR1 WNHNN and CDR2 SYGVQD (reference sequence). The V and J ends lost 7 bases and 5 bases respectively, with 11 bases between them. This CDR3 is CASTGAGYGYTF. CDR3 DNA: TGCGCCAGCACAGGGGCCGGGTATGGCTACACCTTC.

This clone was seen once. The chain uses TRBV7-2 and TRBJ2-1; D is possibly TRBD2 (8 bases). This CDR3 is 16 amino acids long. V was trimmed by 5 bases and J by 2 bases, leaving 16 bases between them. Germline assignment: CDR1 SGHTA and CDR2 FQGNSA. CDR3 region: CASSVRGGQTYNEQFF. The CDR3 DNA follows: TGTGCCAGCAGCGTACGGGGGGGACAGACCTACAATGAGCAGTTCTTC.

The chain carries TRBV28 and TRBJ1-3; D is uncertain. Germline V gene lookup returns CDR1 MDHEN and CDR2 SYDVKM. This CDR3 is built from 15 residues. The germline V and J ends were trimmed by 6 bases and 1 base, with 13 bases remaining between them. In nucleotides, the CDR3 is TGTGCCAGCAGCCTGGACGGACGGTCTGGAAACACCATATATTTT. Protein sequence: CASSLDGRSGNTIYF.